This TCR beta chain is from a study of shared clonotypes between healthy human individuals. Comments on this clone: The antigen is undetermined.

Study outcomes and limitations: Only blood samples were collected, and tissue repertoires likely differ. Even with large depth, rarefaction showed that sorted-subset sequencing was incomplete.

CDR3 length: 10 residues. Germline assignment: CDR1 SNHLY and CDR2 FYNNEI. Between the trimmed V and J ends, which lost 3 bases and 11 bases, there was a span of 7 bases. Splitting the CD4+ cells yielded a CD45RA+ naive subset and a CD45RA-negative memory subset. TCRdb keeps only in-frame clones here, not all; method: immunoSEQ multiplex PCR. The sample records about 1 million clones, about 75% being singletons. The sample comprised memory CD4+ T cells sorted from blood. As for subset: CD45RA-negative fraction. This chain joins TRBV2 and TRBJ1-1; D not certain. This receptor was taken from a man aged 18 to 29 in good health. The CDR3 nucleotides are TGTGCCAGCAGTGAGGTAACGGCTTTCTTT. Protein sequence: CASSEVTAFF.